The present entry profiles one T cell receptor (beta chain) with its context. The table came from immunoSEQ multiplex PCR; TCRdb's copy has only in-frame clones and leaves some out. The data show some 320,000 clones, with around nine tenths seen just once and approximately 2.9% held by the top ten. With 1 base removed from V and 8 bases from J, the gap between germline ends came to 14 bases. CDR1 is LGHDT, CDR2 YNNKEL, per germline (reference sequence). The CDR3 contains 14 residues. The data stem from a study of blood T cell repertoires in COVID-19. Across the whole study: From T cells, B-cell-depleted T cells, or PBMCs came the material, which was cDNA or gDNA.

The chain is built from TRBV3-1 (or the pseudogene TRBV3-2) and TRBJ1-2; no definite D call. The sequenced material came from PBMCs or T cells enriched from blood (not recorded which). The sequence was collected from a woman aged 45-60 years who had been exposed to COVID-19. CDR3 sequence (DNA): TGTGCCAGCAGCCAAGGACACCTTAAAAGCGGCTACACCTTC. This codes for CASSQGHLKSGYTF.